Presented here are 27 T cell receptor beta chains from one specimen sequenced in a study of graft-versus-host responses after intestinal transplantation (dated by TCRdb to 2020 to 2023). Preparation of the library involved the immunoSEQ multiplex PCR assay. The immuneACCESS repertoire file appears here via TCRdb, limited to in-frame rearrangements. These files lack a portion of the clones; in checked studies, under half of the deficit traces to unresolved V genes, and the cause of the others is not known. The sample table records roughly 100,000 clones; roughly nine tenths of these occur just once. 0.7% to 0.9% of the sample is taken by the ten largest. These receptors' targets are unknown. This specimen's time point label, per the study, means: cells obtained before transplantation from donor or recipient. The starting material was unstimulated CD4+ T cells sorted from spleen or lymph node cells, obtained before intestinal transplant. The receptor set was obtained from a human donor who received an intestinal transplant.

This chain connects TRBV5-6 to TRBJ2-1; D ambiguous. Germline values: CDR1 SGHDT, CDR2 YYEEEE. This CDR3 is 16 amino acids long. The V end was cut by 0 bases, the J end by 6 bases, with 16 bases between. The CDR3 DNA sequence: TGTGCCAGCAGCTTGGATAGCCAGGTATCCCCCAATGAGCAGTTCTTC. It specifies CASSLDSQVSPNEQFF.

CDR3 in DNA: TGTGCCAGCAGCTCGGCGGCGGGAGCAGGCAATGAGCAGTTCTTC. Protein: CASSSAAGAGNEQFF. The V gene is TRBV7-6, the J gene TRBJ2-1; 7 bases are shared with TRBD2. Germline CDR1 SGHVS, CDR2 FNYEAQ. The ends lost 4 bases at V and 6 bases at J; junction bases unmatched: 9. The length of the CDR3 is 15 residues. Full variable domain (outside the CDR3, taken from reference TRBV7-6 and TRBJ2-1): GAGVSQSPRYKVTKRGQDVALRCDPISGHVSLYWYRQALGQGPEFLTYFNYEAQQDKSGLPNDRFSAERPEGSISTLTIQRTEQRDSAMYRCASSSAAGAGNEQFFGPGTRLTVL.

This clone appeared a few times. DNA for the CDR3: TGCGCCAGCAGTTCTAGCGGGAGCTCCTACAATGAGCAGTTCTTC. Its translation: CASSSSGSSYNEQFF. V and J are TRBV10-1 and TRBJ2-1, with 10 positions matching TRBD2. CDR1 WNHNN and CDR2 SYGVQD come from the germline V gene (reference sequence). V shed 5 bases, J shed 0 bases, and the junction held 1 base outside the gene matches. This CDR3 is built from 15 residues.

This chain uses TRBV6-5 with TRBJ2-7; perhaps D is TRBD1 or TRBD2 (7 bases each). V lost 2 bases and J 6 bases, leaving 14 bases between the germline ends. The CDR3 loop spans 14 amino acids. Germline loops: CDR1 MNHEY, CDR2 SVGAGI. The DNA of the CDR3 is TGTGCCAGCAGTTACCAGGGGGGGAGGGCCGAGCAGTACTTC. This gives the protein CASSYQGGRAEQYF.

The chain joins TRBV2 to TRBJ1-4; 11 nucleotides match TRBD1. This CDR3 region has 14 residues. Germline-derived CDR1 and CDR2 are SNHLY and FYNNEI. With 5 bases clipped from V and 8 bases from J, the junction kept 4 bases outside the gene matches. CDR3 sequence reads: CASSSDRGQEKLFF. The CDR3, as DNA: TGTGCCAGCAGTTCGGACAGGGGGCAGGAAAAACTGTTTTTT.

The chain links TRBV30 to TRBJ1-5; TRBD1 might be the D (6 bases). The CDR3 sequence is 12 residues long. Germline CDR1 is GTSNPN and CDR2 is SVGIG (reference sequence). Trimming stripped 4 bases from V and 10 bases from J, with 14 bases between. The CDR3 spells CAWTKGDNPQHF. DNA of the CDR3: TGTGCCTGGACTAAGGGGGACAATCCCCAGCATTTT.

The gene calls are TRBV5-6 and TRBJ2-7, with 13 positions matching TRBD2. CDR3 length: 16 residues. Germline-derived CDR1 and CDR2 are SGHDT and YYEEEE. V dropped 2 bases and J dropped 1; count of bases not matched to a gene: 3. The CDR3: CASSLLAGGPSYEQYF. CDR3 sequence (DNA): TGTGCCAGCAGCTTACTAGCGGGGGGGCCATCCTACGAGCAGTACTTC. Variable domain in full (rest from reference TRBV5-6 and TRBJ2-7): DAGVTQSPTHLIKTRGQQVTLRCSPKSGHDTVSWYQQALGQGPQFIFQYYEEEERQRGNFPDRFSGHQFPNYSSELNVNALLLGDSALYLCASSLLAGGPSYEQYFGPGTRLTVT.

This chain joins TRBV4-1 and TRBJ2-3, with D maybe TRBD2 (6 bases). V dropped 4 bases and J dropped 0 bases, with 14 bases sitting between them. Germline V CDR1 and CDR2: MGHRA, YSYEKL. CDR3 length equals 16 residues. CDR3 bases: TGCGCCAGCAGCCCTCTTGGGACTCTTAGCACAGATACGCAGTATTTT. Its protein is CASSPLGTLSTDTQYF.

The chain employs TRBV6-6 and TRBJ2-3; D remains ambiguous. Trimming took off 2 bases at V and 3 bases at J, with 9 bases between the two ends. The germline V gene has CDR1 MNHNY and CDR2 SVGAGI (reference sequence). The CDR3 has 14 amino acids. The CDR3 is CASSYGRSTDTQYF. The CDR3 nucleotides read TGTGCCAGCAGTTACGGGCGGTCTACAGATACGCAGTATTTT.

The chain combines TRBV11-3 with TRBJ2-3; the match to TRBD2 covers 11 bases. Germline V gene data show CDR1 as SGHNT and CDR2 as YENEEA. Trimming cost V 0 bases and J 3 bases; bases outside gene matches: 5. The CDR3 totals 17 residues. CDR3 DNA: TGTGCCAGCAGCTTAGACCAGACTAGCGGGGAAACAGATACGCAGTATTTT. It encodes CASSLDQTSGETDTQYF. The full variable domain, with the rest looked up from reference TRBV11-3 and TRBJ2-3, is EAGVVQSPRYKIIEKKQPVAFWCNPISGHNTLYWYLQNLGQGPELLIRYENEEAVDDSQLPKDRFSAERLKGVDSTLKIQPAELGDSAVYLCASSLDQTSGETDTQYFGPGTRLTVL.

The V and J genes are TRBV5-1 and TRBJ2-3; 8 bases map to TRBD1. The CDR3 runs to 19 residues. Germline trimming cut 2 bases from V and 0 bases from J; bases unmatched to any gene: 14. CDR1 SGHRS and CDR2 YFSETQ come from the germline V gene. CDR3 loop: CASSLRPGTGTSSTDTQYF. CDR3 sequence (DNA): TGCGCCAGCAGCTTACGTCCCGGGACAGGCACCTCTAGCACAGATACGCAGTATTTT.

The chain employs TRBV6-6 and TRBJ1-1; 11 bases fit TRBD1. Germline CDR1 is MNHNY and CDR2 is SVGAGI (reference sequence). This CDR3 spans 13 amino acids. With V trimmed by 4 bases and J by 5 bases, 0 bases remained unmatched. CDR3 protein: CASSWDRGTEAFF. CDR3 coding DNA: TGTGCCAGCAGTTGGGACAGGGGGACTGAAGCTTTCTTT.

This clone was detected only a few times. This chain joins TRBV5-1 and TRBJ1-6; D remains unclear. Trimming left V 5 bases short and J 11 bases short, with 11 bases between. CDR3 length: 12 amino acids. Germline V gene data show CDR1 as SGHRS and CDR2 as YFSETQ. The CDR3 nucleotides are TGCGCCAGCAGGCTTGGGGAAACACCCCTCCACTTT. As protein: CASRLGETPLHF.

This rearrangement joins TRBV10-3 to TRBJ2-3; 8 nucleotides agree with TRBD2. Germline assignment: CDR1 ENHRY and CDR2 SYGVKD. The V and J ends lost 2 bases and 5 bases, in that order; junction bases with no gene match: 3. The CDR3 is 14 amino acids. The CDR3 DNA sequence: TGTGCCATCAGTGAGCAGACTAGCGAAGATACGCAGTATTTT. It yields the protein CAISEQTSEDTQYF.

The chain carries TRBV7-9 and TRBJ1-2, with D possibly being TRBD1 (5 bases). Trimming shortened V by 1 base and J by 5 bases, and 11 bases separated the two germline ends. Germline V CDR1 and CDR2: SEHNR, FQNEAQ (reference sequence). This CDR3 is built from 14 residues. The CDR3 DNA is TGTGCCAGCAGCTTAGAGATGGGGCCATATGGCTACACCTTC. Protein sequence: CASSLEMGPYGYTF.

V is TRBV7-2 and J is TRBJ1-6, with a tentative D call TRBD1 (6 bases). Per the germline V gene, CDR1 is SGHTA and CDR2 is FQGNSA. Trimming left V 1 base short and J 9 bases short, with 16 bases between. This CDR3 spans 16 amino acids. This CDR3 is CASSLGQTGSASPLHF. The DNA of the CDR3 is TGTGCCAGCAGCTTAGGACAAACAGGGTCGGCTTCACCCCTCCACTTT.

This clone is a singleton in its sample. V gene TRBV5-4 combines with J gene TRBJ2-7; 11 bases are a match to TRBD1. The CDR3 extends over 17 amino acids. Germline V gives CDR1 SGHNT, CDR2 YYREEE (reference sequence). V was clipped by 4 bases and J by 4 bases; unmatched bases: 13. The CDR3 sequence: CASSHRSGQGATYEQYF. The CDR3 nucleotides read TGTGCCAGCAGCCACCGAAGCGGACAGGGGGCCACATACGAGCAGTACTTC.

V and J are TRBV5-1 and TRBJ1-2, with D possibly TRBD1 on 6 matching bases. The V gene lost 0 bases and the J gene lost 3 bases, with 9 bases spanning the gap. This CDR3 is built from 14 residues. From germline, CDR1 is SGHRS and CDR2 YFSETQ. The CDR3 region has the DNA TGCGCCAGCAGCTTGGGGGACAATTACTATGGCTACACCTTC. Protein sequence: CASSLGDNYYGYTF.

V gene TRBV19 combines with J gene TRBJ2-2, with D possibly matching TRBD1 (7 bases). Germline V gene sequence: CDR1 LNHDA, CDR2 SQIVND (reference sequence). V lost 4 bases, J lost 8 bases, and 11 bases lay in between. The CDR3 consists of 13 residues. CDR3: CASSTQGRGELFF. As DNA, the CDR3 is TGTGCCAGTAGTACACAGGGGAGGGGGGAGCTGTTTTTT.

The chain recombines TRBV6-1 with TRBJ2-7; 7 bases fit TRBD2. Germline-derived CDR1 and CDR2 are MNHNS and SASEGT. This CDR3 is built from 15 residues. Germline trimming cut 3 bases from V and 3 bases from J; bases unmatched to any gene: 8. CDR3 bases: TGTGCCAGCAGTGACCCCAGCGGGGTAATCTACGAGCAGTACTTC. It is translated as CASSDPSGVIYEQYF.

The V gene is TRBV5-5, the J gene TRBJ2-7, with D hard to call. The V and J ends lost 4 bases and 2 bases respectively, with 13 bases between them. The CDR3 spans 14 residues. The germline gives CDR1 SGHKS, CDR2 YYEKEE (reference sequence). CDR3 sequence reads: CASSPDPYPYEQYF. The CDR3 nucleotides are TGTGCCAGCAGCCCGGACCCATATCCCTACGAGCAGTACTTC.

This clone has more than one count but fewer than ten. The J gene is TRBJ2-7, the V gene TRBV28; TRBD1 matches 7 bases. The V gene end was trimmed by 6 bases and the J gene end by 2 bases; junction bases not matched to a gene: 4. CDR1 and CDR2 (germline): MDHEN, SYDVKM. CDR3 length equals 13 residues. In nucleotides, the CDR3 is TGTGCCAGCAGACCCGGACAGGCCTACGAGCAGTACTTC. Translated: CASRPGQAYEQYF.

V gene TRBV7-7 combines with J gene TRBJ1-1, with D hard to call. CDR1 is SSHAT and CDR2 is FNYEAQ in the germline V gene (reference sequence). This CDR3 contains 14 residues. The V and J ends lost 1 base and 4 bases respectively, with 10 bases between them. CDR3 coding DNA: TGTGCCAGCAGCTTAGGACCGGGCAGCACTGAAGCTTTCTTT. Translation: CASSLGPGSTEAFF.

The chain uses TRBV7-2 and TRBJ2-2, with a possible D match to TRBD1 (5 bases). Germline V gene lookup returns CDR1 SGHTA and CDR2 FQGNSA. The CDR3 is 13 residues long. The V gene lost 2 bases and the J gene lost 8 bases, with 9 bases spanning the gap. CDR3 region: CASSLRTTGELFF. Written as DNA, the CDR3 is TGTGCCAGCAGCTTAAGGACAACGGGGGAGCTGTTTTTT.

The rearrangement links TRBV6-1 to TRBJ2-7, with TRBD1 matching 10 bases. Germline-derived CDR1 and CDR2 are MNHNS and SASEGT. This CDR3 has 13 residues. After removal of 10 bases from V and 4 bases from J, the junction contained 7 bases not matched to a gene. The CDR3 region is CATRTGGGYEQYF. The CDR3 region has the DNA TGTGCCACCCGGACAGGGGGTGGGTACGAGCAGTACTTC.

The chain has TRBV10-3 and TRBJ1-1; D is unresolved. Germline-derived CDR1 and CDR2 are ENHRY and SYGVKD. V was shortened by 5 bases and J by 4 bases, with 14 bases between the two germline ends. This CDR3 comprises 14 residues. CDR3 sequence (DNA): TGTGCCATCAGTCAGACCTTGCAGCCCACTGAAGCTTTCTTT. Translated, it gives CAISQTLQPTEAFF.

The chain carries TRBV6-5 and TRBJ2-6, with D unresolved. The germline CDR1 and CDR2 sequences are MNHEY and SVGAGI. The CDR3 has 13 amino acids. V was trimmed by 0 bases and J by 3 bases, leaving 0 bases between them. The CDR3 DNA is TGTGCCAGCAGTTACTCTGGGGCCAACGTCCTGACTTTC. This gives the protein CASSYSGANVLTF.